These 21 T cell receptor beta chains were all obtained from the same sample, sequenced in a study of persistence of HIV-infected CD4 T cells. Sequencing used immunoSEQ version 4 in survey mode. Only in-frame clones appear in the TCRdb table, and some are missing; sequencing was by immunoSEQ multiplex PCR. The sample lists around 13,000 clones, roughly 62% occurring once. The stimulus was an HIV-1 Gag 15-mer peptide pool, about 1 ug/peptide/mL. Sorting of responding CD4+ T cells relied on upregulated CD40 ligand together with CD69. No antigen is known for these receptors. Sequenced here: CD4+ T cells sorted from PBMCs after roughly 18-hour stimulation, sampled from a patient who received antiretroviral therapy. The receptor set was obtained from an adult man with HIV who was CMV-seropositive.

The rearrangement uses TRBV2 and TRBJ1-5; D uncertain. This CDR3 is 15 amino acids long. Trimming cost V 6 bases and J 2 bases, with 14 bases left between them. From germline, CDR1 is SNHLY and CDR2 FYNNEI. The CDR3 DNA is TGTGCCAGCAGCCCGTCGACGATAGGCAATCAGCCCCAGCATTTT. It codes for CASSPSTIGNQPQHF.

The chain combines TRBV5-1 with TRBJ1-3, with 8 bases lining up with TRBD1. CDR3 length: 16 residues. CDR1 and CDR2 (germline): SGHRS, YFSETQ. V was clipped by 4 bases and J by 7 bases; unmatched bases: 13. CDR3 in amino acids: CASSQGQGSARNTIYF. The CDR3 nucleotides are TGCGCCAGCAGCCAAGGACAGGGATCCGCCCGGAACACCATATATTTT.

This CDR3 is CASSWDSDNQPQHF. The CDR3 nucleotides read TGTGCCAGCAGTTGGGACAGCGATAATCAGCCCCAGCATTTT. The chain links TRBV28 to TRBJ1-5; TRBD1 agrees at 7 bases. The germline V gene has CDR1 MDHEN and CDR2 SYDVKM. The CDR3 is made up of 14 amino acids. V lost 4 bases and J lost 4; bases outside the gene matches: 4.

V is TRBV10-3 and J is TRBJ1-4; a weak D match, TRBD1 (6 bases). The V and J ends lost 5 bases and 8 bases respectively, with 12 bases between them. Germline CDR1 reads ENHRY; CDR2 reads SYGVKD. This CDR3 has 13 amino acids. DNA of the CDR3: TGTGCCATCAGTAGGAACAGGGACGAAAAACTGTTTTTT. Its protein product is CAISRNRDEKLFF.

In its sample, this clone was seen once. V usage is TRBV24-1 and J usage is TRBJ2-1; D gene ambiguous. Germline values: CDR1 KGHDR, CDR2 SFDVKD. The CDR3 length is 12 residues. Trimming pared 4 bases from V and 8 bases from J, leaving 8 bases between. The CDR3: CATSEYGDEQFF. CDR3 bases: TGTGCCACCAGTGAGTATGGAGATGAGCAGTTCTTC.

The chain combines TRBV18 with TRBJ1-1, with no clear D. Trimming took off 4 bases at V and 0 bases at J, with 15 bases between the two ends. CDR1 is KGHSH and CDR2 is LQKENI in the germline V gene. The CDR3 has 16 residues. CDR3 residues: CASSLSREHMNTEAFF. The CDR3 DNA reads TGTGCCAGCTCACTTTCGAGGGAGCACATGAACACTGAAGCTTTCTTT. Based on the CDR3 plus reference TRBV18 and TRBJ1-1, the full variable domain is NAGVMQNPRHLVRRRGQEARLRCSPMKGHSHVYWYRQLPEEGLKFMVYLQKENIIDESGMPKERFSAEFPKEGPSILRIQQVVRGDSAAYFCASSLSREHMNTEAFFGQGTRLTVV.

CDR3: CASSQRMGQNSGNTIYF. As DNA, the CDR3 is TGTGCCAGCAGCCAACGAATGGGACAGAACTCTGGAAACACCATATATTTT. This chain links TRBV9 with TRBJ1-3; 7 nucleotides align to TRBD1. The germline CDR1 and CDR2 sequences are SGDLS and YYNGEE. Trimming removed 4 bases from V and 0 bases from J; junction bases left unmatched: 10. The length of the CDR3 is 17 residues. Supplemented by reference TRBV9 and TRBJ1-3, the full variable domain reads DSGVTQTPKHLITATGQRVTLRCSPRSGDLSVYWYQQSLDQGLQFLIQYYNGEERAKGNILERFSAQQFPDLHSELNLSSLELGDSALYFCASSQRMGQNSGNTIYFGEGSWLTVV.

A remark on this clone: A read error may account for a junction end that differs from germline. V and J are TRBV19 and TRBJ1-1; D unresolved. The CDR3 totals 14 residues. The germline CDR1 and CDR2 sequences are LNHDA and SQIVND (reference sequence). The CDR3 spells CASSINRRNTEVFF. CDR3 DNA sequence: TGTGCCAGTAGTATAAACCGGAGGAACACTGAAGTTTTCTTT.

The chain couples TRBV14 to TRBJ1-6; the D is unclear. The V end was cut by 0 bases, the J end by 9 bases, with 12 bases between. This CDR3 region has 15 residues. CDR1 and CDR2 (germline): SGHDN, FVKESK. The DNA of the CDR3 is TGTGCCAGCAGCCAAGAAGGACCGTGGGGTTCACCCCTCCACTTT. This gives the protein CASSQEGPWGSPLHF.

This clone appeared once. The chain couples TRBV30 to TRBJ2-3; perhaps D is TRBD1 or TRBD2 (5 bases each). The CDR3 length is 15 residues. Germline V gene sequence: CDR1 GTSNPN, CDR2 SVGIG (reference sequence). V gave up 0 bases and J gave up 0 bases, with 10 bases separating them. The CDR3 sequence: CAWSVEGLSTDTQYF. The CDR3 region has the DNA TGTGCCTGGAGTGTAGAGGGGTTGAGCACAGATACGCAGTATTTT.

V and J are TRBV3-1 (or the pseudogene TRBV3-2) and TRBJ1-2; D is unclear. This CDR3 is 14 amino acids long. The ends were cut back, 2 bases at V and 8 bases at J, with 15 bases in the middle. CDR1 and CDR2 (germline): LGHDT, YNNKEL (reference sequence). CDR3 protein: CASSQTPRSRGYTF. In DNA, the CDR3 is TGTGCCAGCAGCCAAACTCCGCGGAGTAGAGGCTACACCTTC.

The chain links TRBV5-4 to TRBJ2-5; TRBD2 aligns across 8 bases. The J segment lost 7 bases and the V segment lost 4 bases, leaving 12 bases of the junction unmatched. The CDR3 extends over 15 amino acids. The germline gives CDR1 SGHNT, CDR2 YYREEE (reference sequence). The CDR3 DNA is TGTGCCAGCAGCATGACTACTAGCGGTGGTAGGACCCAGTACTTC. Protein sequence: CASSMTTSGGRTQYF.

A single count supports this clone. CDR3 in amino acids: CASSQGVEGSYNEQFF. CDR3 in DNA: TGCGCCAGCAGCCAAGGGGTTGAGGGGTCCTACAATGAGCAGTTCTTC. The J gene is TRBJ2-1, the V gene TRBV4-1; either TRBD1 or TRBD2 may supply D (5 bases each). Trimming removed 1 base from V and 1 base from J, with 11 bases in between. Germline values: CDR1 MGHRA, CDR2 YSYEKL. There are 16 residues in the CDR3.

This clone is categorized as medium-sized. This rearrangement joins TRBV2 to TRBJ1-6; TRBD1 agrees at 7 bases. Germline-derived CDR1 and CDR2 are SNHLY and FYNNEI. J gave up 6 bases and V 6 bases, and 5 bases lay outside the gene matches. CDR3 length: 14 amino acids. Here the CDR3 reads CASRGTVSNSPLHF. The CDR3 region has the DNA TGTGCCAGCAGGGGGACAGTATCTAATTCACCCCTCCACTTT.

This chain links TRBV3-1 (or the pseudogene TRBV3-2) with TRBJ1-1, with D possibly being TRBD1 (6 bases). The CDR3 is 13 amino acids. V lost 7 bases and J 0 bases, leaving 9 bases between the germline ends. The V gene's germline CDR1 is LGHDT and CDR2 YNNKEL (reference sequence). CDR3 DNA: TGTGCCAGCACGGGGGCCATGAACACTGAAGCTTTCTTT. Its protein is CASTGAMNTEAFF.

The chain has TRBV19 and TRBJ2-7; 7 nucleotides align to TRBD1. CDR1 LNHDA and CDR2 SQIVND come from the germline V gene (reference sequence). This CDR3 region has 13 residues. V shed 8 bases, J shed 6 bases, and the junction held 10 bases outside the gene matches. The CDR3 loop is CASAQTGWGEQYF. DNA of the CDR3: TGTGCCAGTGCCCAGACAGGGTGGGGCGAGCAGTACTTC.

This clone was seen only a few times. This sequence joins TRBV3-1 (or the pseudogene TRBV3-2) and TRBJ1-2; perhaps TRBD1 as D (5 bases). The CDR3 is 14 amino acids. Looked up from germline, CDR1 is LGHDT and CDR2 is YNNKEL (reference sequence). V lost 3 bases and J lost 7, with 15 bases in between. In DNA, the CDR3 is TGTGCCAGCAGCCATTTACAAGGGGTTTCTGGCTACACCTTC. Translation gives CASSHLQGVSGYTF.

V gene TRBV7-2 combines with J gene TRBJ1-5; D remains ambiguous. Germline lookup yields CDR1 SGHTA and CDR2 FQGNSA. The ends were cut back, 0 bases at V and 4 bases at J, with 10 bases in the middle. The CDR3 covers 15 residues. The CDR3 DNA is TGTGCCAGCAGCTTAGCCAGCATAAATAATCAGCCCCAGCATTTT. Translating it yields CASSLASINNQPQHF.

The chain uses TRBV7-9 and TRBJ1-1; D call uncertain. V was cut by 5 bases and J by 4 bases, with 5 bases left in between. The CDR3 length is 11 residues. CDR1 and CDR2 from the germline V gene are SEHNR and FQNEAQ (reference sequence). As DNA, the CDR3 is TGTGCCAGCAGCCTTATCACTGAAGCTTTCTTT. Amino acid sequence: CASSLITEAFF.

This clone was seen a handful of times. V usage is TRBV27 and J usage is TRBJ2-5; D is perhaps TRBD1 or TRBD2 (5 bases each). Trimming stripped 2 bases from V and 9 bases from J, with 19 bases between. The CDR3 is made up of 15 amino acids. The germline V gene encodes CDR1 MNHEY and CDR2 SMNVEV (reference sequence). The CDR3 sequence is CASSLNGQGVFSQYF. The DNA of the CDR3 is TGTGCCAGCAGTTTAAATGGGCAGGGAGTCTTTTCCCAGTACTTC.

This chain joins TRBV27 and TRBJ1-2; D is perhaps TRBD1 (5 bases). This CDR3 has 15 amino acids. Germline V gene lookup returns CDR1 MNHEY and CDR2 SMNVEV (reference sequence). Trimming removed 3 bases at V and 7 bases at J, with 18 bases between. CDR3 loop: CASSFYRQSGGGYTF. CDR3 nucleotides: TGTGCCAGCAGTTTCTACAGACAGTCTGGGGGTGGCTACACCTTC.